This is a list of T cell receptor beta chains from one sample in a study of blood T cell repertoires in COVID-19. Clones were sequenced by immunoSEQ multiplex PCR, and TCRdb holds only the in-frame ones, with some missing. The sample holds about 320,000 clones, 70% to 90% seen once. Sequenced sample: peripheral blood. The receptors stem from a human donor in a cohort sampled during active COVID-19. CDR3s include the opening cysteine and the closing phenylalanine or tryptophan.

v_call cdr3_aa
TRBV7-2 CASSHTNTEAFF
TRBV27 CASSLSRGSYNSPLHF
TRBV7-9 CASSRLATDTQYF
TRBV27 CASTGTGELFF
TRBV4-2 CASSQGIGNTEAFF
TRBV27 CASSLTGSGNTIYF
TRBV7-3 CASSSMRGNNEQFF
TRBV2 CASSERGYWTSGGDHSYEQYF
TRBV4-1 CASSQTGFGGREF
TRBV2 CASSDLLVLSAGANVLTF
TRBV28 CASSLVQGGTEAFF
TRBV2 CASSEVRGTDTQYF
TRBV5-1 CASSRQRRGASPWINEQFF
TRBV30 CAWSNYYEQYF
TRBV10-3 CAISVDRDTGELFF
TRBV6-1 CASSDRGNYQPQHF
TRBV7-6 CASSLSGLSYNSPLHF
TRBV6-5 CASSTGRGGDTQYF
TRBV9 CASTTGGQSQETQYF
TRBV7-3 CASSELAGATDTQYF
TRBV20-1 CSASGQLVSGANVLTF
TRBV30 CAWSFYRAGNTEAFF
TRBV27 CASSYSTGPHTYEQYF
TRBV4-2 CASSPGFSGAETQYF
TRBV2 CASRRTAQETQYF
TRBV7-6 CASSLATGYMDAEAFF
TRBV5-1 CASSLTEETQYF
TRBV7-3 CASSLLGEEKLFF
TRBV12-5 CASGLTSGYNEQFF
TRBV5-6 CASSTTDRHTDTQYF
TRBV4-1 CASSQDRQGYTEAFF